This T cell receptor beta chain was recorded in a study of OX40 agonist ivuxolimab in advanced cancers. On the study more broadly: Patients were treated with ivuxolimab, an agonistic anti-OX40 (CD134) antibody. With a range of roughly 20 to 85, age averaged about 59 years, and around 83% were male.

Repertoires were generated with immunoSEQ multiplex PCR, while TCRdb's copy carries only in-frame clones and drops some. The sample has some 66,000 clones; 60% to 80% are singletons. On this clone itself: Its matching antigen is unknown.

This CDR3 region has 20 residues. The V gene's germline CDR1 is LGHNT and CDR2 FRNRAP. The ends lost 1 base at V and 0 bases at J; junction bases unmatched: 14. Study-level points and caveats: In a subset of nonresponders, normalized T-cell clonal expansion was also low. Antigens targeted by the expanded peripheral T cells were not determined.

This chain uses TRBV12-5 with TRBJ1-4; 7 bases are a match to TRBD1. The input for sequencing was CD4+ or CD8+ T cells sorted from blood, taken in a trial of the OX40 agonist ivuxolimab. This clonotype was sampled from an adult with an advanced solid tumor such as melanoma, head and neck, liver or kidney cancer. CDR3 loop: CASGLEAPGQELATNEKLFF. The CDR3 DNA sequence: TGTGCTAGTGGTTTGGAAGCCCCAGGACAGGAACTTGCAACTAATGAAAAACTGTTTTTT.